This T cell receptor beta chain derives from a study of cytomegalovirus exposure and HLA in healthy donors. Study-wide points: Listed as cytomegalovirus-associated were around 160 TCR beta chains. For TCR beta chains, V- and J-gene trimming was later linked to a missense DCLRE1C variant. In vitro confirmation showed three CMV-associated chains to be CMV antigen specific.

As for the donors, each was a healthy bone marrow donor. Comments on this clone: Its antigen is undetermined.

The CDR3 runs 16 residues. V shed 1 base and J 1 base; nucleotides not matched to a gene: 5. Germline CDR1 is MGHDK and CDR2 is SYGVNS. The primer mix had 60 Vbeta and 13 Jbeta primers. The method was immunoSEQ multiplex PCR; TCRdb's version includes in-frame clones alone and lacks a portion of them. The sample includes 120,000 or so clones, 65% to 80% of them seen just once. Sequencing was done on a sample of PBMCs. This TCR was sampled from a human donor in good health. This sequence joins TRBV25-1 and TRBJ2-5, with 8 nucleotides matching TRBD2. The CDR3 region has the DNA TGTGCCAGCAGTGAATGGGTAGCGGGGACCCAAGAGACCCAGTACTTC. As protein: CASSEWVAGTQETQYF. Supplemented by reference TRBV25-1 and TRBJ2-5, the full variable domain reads EADIYQTPRYLVIGTGKKITLECSQTMGHDKMYWYQQDPGMELHLIHYSYGVNSTEKGDLSSESTVSRIRTEHFPLTLESARPSHTSQYLCASSEWVAGTQETQYFGPGTRLLVL.